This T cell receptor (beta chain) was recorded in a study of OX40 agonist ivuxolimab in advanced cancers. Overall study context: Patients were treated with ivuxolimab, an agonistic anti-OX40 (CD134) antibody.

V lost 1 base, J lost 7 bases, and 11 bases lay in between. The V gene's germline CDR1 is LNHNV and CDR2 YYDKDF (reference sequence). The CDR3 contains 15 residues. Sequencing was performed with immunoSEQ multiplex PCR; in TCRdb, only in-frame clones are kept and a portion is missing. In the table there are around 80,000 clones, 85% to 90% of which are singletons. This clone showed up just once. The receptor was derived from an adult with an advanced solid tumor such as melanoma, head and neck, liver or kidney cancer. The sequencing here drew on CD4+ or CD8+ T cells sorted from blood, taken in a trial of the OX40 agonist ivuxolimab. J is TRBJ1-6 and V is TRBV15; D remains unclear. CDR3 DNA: TGTGCCACCAGCAGAGGCGACCTATCCAATTCACCCCTCCACTTT. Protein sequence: CATSRGDLSNSPLHF.